This TCR beta chain was captured by sequencing in a study of shared clonotypes between healthy human individuals. Recent acute infections and vaccinations were absent in the healthy HIV-negative adult donors. All of the donors resided in Nashville, Tennessee, and each was a Caucasian adult. Only in-frame clones appear in the TCRdb table, and some are missing; sequencing was by immunoSEQ multiplex PCR. The sample records about 480,000 clones, about 79% being singletons. Germline-derived CDR1 and CDR2 are GTSNPN and SVGIG (reference sequence). CDR3 size: 15 residues. V shed 2 bases and J shed 1 base, with 13 bases lying between them.

The TCR originated in a woman aged 40 to 50 in good health. Some clones in this sample may be carry-over from other donors' samples. Sequenced: PBMCs. V and J are TRBV30 and TRBJ2-3; D is unresolved. The CDR3 coding sequence is TGTGCCTGGAGTAAAGGGTGGCAGCGCACAGATACGCAGTATTTT. As protein: CAWSKGWQRTDTQYF.